Presented here are 10 T cell receptor beta chains from one specimen sequenced in a study of long-term antiretroviral therapy in people with HIV. Investigators performed immunoSEQ version v3.0 at survey level. Libraries were prepared by immunoSEQ multiplex PCR; TCRdb keeps only in-frame clonotypes and omits some of them. The sample shows approximately 11,000 clones, less than 80% of them seen only once. Sequenced material: unsorted PBMCs, taken at the start of antiretroviral therapy, before treatment. The receptor source for this set is a young man with HIV.

The chain has TRBV18 and TRBJ2-5; TRBD1 or TRBD2 may be the D gene (5 bases each). The germline V gene has CDR1 KGHSH and CDR2 LQKENI. Trimming left V 3 bases short and J 4 bases short, with 9 bases between. CDR3 length equals 13 residues. The CDR3 sequence: CASSPGVSETQYF. CDR3 sequence (DNA): TGTGCCAGCTCACCGGGGGTTTCAGAGACCCAGTACTTC.

J is TRBJ2-7 and V is TRBV4-1; a weak D match, TRBD1 (5 bases). Per germline, CDR1 MGHRA and CDR2 YSYEKL. The CDR3 spans 13 residues. V was pared by 6 bases and J by 1 base, with 10 bases between. The CDR3 is CASSVTGSYEQYF. CDR3 nucleotides: TGCGCCAGCAGTGTTACAGGTTCCTACGAGCAGTACTTC.

Of note for this clone: A junction boundary mismatches the germline segment, possibly from a read error. V gene TRBV10-2 combines with J gene TRBJ2-1; 9 nucleotides line up with TRBD2. The CDR3 has 15 residues. Germline values: CDR1 WSHSY, CDR2 SAAADI. The CDR3 region has the DNA TGCGCCAGCAGTGAGGGCGGGAGGGCCTATAATGAGCAGTTCTTC. It is translated as CASSEGGRAYNEQFF.

The chain employs TRBV6-1 and TRBJ1-1, with a tentative D call TRBD1 (6 bases). In germline, CDR1 is MNHNS, CDR2 SASEGT. The length of the CDR3 is 14 residues. Trimming removed 2 bases at V and 5 bases at J, with 12 bases between. The CDR3 region is CASSERGVITEAFF. As DNA, the CDR3 is TGTGCCAGCAGTGAAAGGGGGGTTATTACTGAAGCTTTCTTT.

This sequence joins TRBV11-2 and TRBJ2-7, with D uncertain. Germline-derived CDR1 and CDR2 are SGHAT and FQNNGV. This CDR3 region has 11 residues. Trimming pared 6 bases from V and 7 bases from J, leaving 10 bases between. CDR3 residues: CASSSPGEQYF. Written as DNA, the CDR3 is TGTGCCAGCAGTTCACCCGGGGAGCAGTACTTC.

The rearrangement joins TRBV5-4 to TRBJ1-3; D call uncertain. Germline V gene data show CDR1 as SGHNT and CDR2 as YYREEE (reference sequence). The CDR3 totals 14 residues. Trimming removed 1 base from V and 1 base from J, with 6 bases in between. This CDR3 is CASSLSGSGNTIYF. The CDR3 nucleotides are TGTGCCAGCAGCTTGAGCGGATCTGGAAACACCATATATTTT. The entire variable domain, with the rest obtained from reference TRBV5-4 and TRBJ1-3, is as follows: ETGVTQSPTHLIKTRGQQVTLRCSSQSGHNTVSWYQQALGQGPQFIFQYYREEENGRGNFPPRFSGLQFPNYSSELNVNALELDDSALYLCASSLSGSGNTIYFGEGSWLTVV.

J is TRBJ2-7 and V is TRBV7-3, with unresolved D. Germline CDR1 and CDR2: SGHTA and FQGTGA. Trimming cost V 4 bases and J 4 bases, with 11 bases left between them. The CDR3 totals 13 residues. DNA of the CDR3: TGTGCCAGCAGCTCATATCACGGGTACGAGCAGTACTTC. This sequence encodes CASSSYHGYEQYF.

This clone occurred a few times. The chain recombines TRBV11-3 with TRBJ1-1, with D unclear. Germline lookup yields CDR1 SGHNT and CDR2 YENEEA. The ends were cut back, 1 base at V and 4 bases at J, with 7 bases in the middle. The CDR3 length is 13 residues. CDR3 sequence (DNA): TGTGCCAGCAGCTTAGCCCGGGGCACTGAAGCTTTCTTT. This gives the protein CASSLARGTEAFF.

This chain links TRBV7-9 with TRBJ2-7; no clear D. The CDR3 totals 14 residues. V was cut by 6 bases and J by 2 bases, with 14 bases left in between. Germline V gives CDR1 SEHNR, CDR2 FQNEAQ (reference sequence). Here the CDR3 DNA reads TGTGCCAGCAGTACCAGGAACGAGGCCTACGAGCAGTACTTC. Its protein product is CASSTRNEAYEQYF.

The rearrangement links TRBV15 to TRBJ2-3, with unresolved D. CDR1 and CDR2 from the germline V gene are LNHNV and YYDKDF (reference sequence). The CDR3 is 15 amino acids. V shed 0 bases and J shed 2 bases, with 9 bases lying between them. CDR3 bases: TGTGCCACCAGCAGAGATCGTCAACACACAGATACGCAGTATTTT. It translates to CATSRDRQHTDTQYF.